The rows below give T cell receptor beta chains drawn from one sample of a study of OX40 agonist ivuxolimab in advanced cancers. Only in-frame clones appear in the TCRdb table, and some are missing; sequencing was by immunoSEQ multiplex PCR. This table has under 30,000 clones, 90% appearing once. Sequencing was performed on CD4+ or CD8+ T cells sorted from blood, taken in a trial of the OX40 agonist ivuxolimab. The receptors shown here come from an adult with an advanced solid tumor such as melanoma, head and neck, liver or kidney cancer. Both conserved end residues are part of each CDR3. Each record gives: CDR3 length, J gene, V gene, clone size, D gene, CDR3 DNA, CDR3 protein. D genes are given only for firm matches. Some rows have no size entry. The others give once, few or many, or a class for an expanded clone.

len: 15; j_gene: TRBJ1-5; v_gene: TRBV5-5; abundance: .; d_gene: TRBD1; CDR3nt: TGTGCCAGCAGCTTCGGGACAGCGGGCAATCAGCCCCAGCATTTT; CDR3aa: CASSFGTAGNQPQHF
len: 16; j_gene: TRBJ1-2; v_gene: TRBV7-9; abundance: .; d_gene: .; CDR3nt: TGTGCCAGCAGCTCGACGAGGGCCAGGGGTAACTATGGCTACACCTTC; CDR3aa: CASSSTRARGNYGYTF
len: 13; j_gene: TRBJ2-7; v_gene: TRBV4-3; abundance: .; d_gene: .; CDR3nt: TGCGCCAGCAGCCAAGAGACCGGGTCCGAGCAGTACTTC; CDR3aa: CASSQETGSEQYF
len: 15; j_gene: TRBJ2-7; v_gene: TRBV2; abundance: .; d_gene: TRBD2; CDR3nt: TGTGCCCAGCAGGGAAGCGGGAGGAGGTCCTACGAGCAGTACTTC; CDR3aa: CAQQGSGRRSYEQYF
len: 16; j_gene: TRBJ2-2; v_gene: TRBV18; abundance: .; d_gene: TRBD1; CDR3nt: TGTGCCAGCTCACCACCTACAGGGGGAAACACCGGGGAGCTGTTTTTT; CDR3aa: CASSPPTGGNTGELFF
len: 14; j_gene: TRBJ1-2; v_gene: TRBV13; abundance: .; d_gene: .; CDR3nt: TGTGCCAGCAGGGAGGCACGGGCAGACTATGGCTACACCTTC; CDR3aa: CASREARADYGYTF
len: 16; j_gene: TRBJ2-3; v_gene: TRBV11-3; abundance: .; d_gene: .; CDR3nt: TGTGCCAGCAGCTTCCGGGCAGGGGAAAGGACAGATACGCAGTATTTT; CDR3aa: CASSFRAGERTDTQYF
len: 15; j_gene: TRBJ2-5; v_gene: TRBV4-3; abundance: .; d_gene: .; CDR3nt: TGCGCCAGCAGCCAAGATGGGGGCCGGCAAGAGACCCAGTACTTC; CDR3aa: CASSQDGGRQETQYF
len: 14; j_gene: TRBJ1-2; v_gene: TRBV9; abundance: .; d_gene: .; CDR3nt: TGTGCCAGCAGCGTAAAGGGAGGGGACTATGGCTACACCTTC; CDR3aa: CASSVKGGDYGYTF
len: 16; j_gene: TRBJ1-3; v_gene: TRBV14; abundance: .; d_gene: .; CDR3nt: TGTGCCAGCAATGGAGTTGGGGGAAGCTCTGGAAACACCATATATTTT; CDR3aa: CASNGVGGSSGNTIYF
len: 14; j_gene: TRBJ1-2; v_gene: TRBV7-2; abundance: once; d_gene: TRBD1; CDR3nt: TGTGCCAGCAGCTTAATCCCAGGGGGCGGGAGCTACACCTTC; CDR3aa: CASSLIPGGGSYTF
len: 14; j_gene: TRBJ1-1; v_gene: TRBV27; abundance: .; d_gene: .; CDR3nt: TGTGCCAGCAGTTGGGATTTCGGTAACACTGAAGCTTTCTTT; CDR3aa: CASSWDFGNTEAFF
len: 15; j_gene: TRBJ2-7; v_gene: TRBV11-2; abundance: .; d_gene: TRBD2; CDR3nt: TGTGCCAGCAGCTTAGTAGGACTAGCGGACTACGAGCAGTACTTC; CDR3aa: CASSLVGLADYEQYF
len: 12; j_gene: TRBJ2-1; v_gene: TRBV7-9; abundance: few; d_gene: .; CDR3nt: TGTGCCAGCAGCCCAGGCCCCAATGAGCAGTTCTTC; CDR3aa: CASSPGPNEQFF
len: 14; j_gene: TRBJ2-7; v_gene: TRBV19; abundance: .; d_gene: .; CDR3nt: TGTGCCAGTAGAGAGGACCCGGCTTTCTCCGAGCAGTACTTC; CDR3aa: CASREDPAFSEQYF
len: 14; j_gene: TRBJ1-3; v_gene: TRBV30; abundance: once; d_gene: .; CDR3nt: TGTGCCTGGAGTCCGGGGGCCTCTGGAAACACCATATATTTT; CDR3aa: CAWSPGASGNTIYF
len: 12; j_gene: TRBJ2-7; v_gene: TRBV6-6; abundance: .; d_gene: .; CDR3nt: TGTGCCAGCAGCCAGGACGGCTACGAGCAGTACTTC; CDR3aa: CASSQDGYEQYF
len: 14; j_gene: TRBJ1-5; v_gene: TRBV6-5; abundance: medium-sized; d_gene: .; CDR3nt: TGTGCCAGCAGCTCGGGTTCTGGAGGGCAGCCCCAGCATTTT; CDR3aa: CASSSGSGGQPQHF
len: 16; j_gene: TRBJ2-3; v_gene: TRBV15; abundance: .; d_gene: .; CDR3nt: TGTGCCACCAGCAGAGATAGATCTTCAGCCACAGATACGCAGTATTTT; CDR3aa: CATSRDRSSATDTQYF
len: 13; j_gene: TRBJ1-1; v_gene: TRBV2; abundance: .; d_gene: .; CDR3nt: TGTGCCAGCAGGACGGTTATGAACACTGAAGCTTTCTTT; CDR3aa: CASRTVMNTEAFF
len: 12; j_gene: TRBJ2-3; v_gene: TRBV6-5; abundance: .; d_gene: .; CDR3nt: TGTGCCAGCAGTTCGGGCACAGATACGCAGTATTTT; CDR3aa: CASSSGTDTQYF
len: 16; j_gene: TRBJ2-2; v_gene: TRBV18; abundance: .; d_gene: .; CDR3nt: TGTGCCAGCTCCGAACGAGGACAAGGCGGATCGGGGGAGCTGTTTTTT; CDR3aa: CASSERGQGGSGELFF
len: 15; j_gene: TRBJ1-2; v_gene: TRBV15; abundance: once; d_gene: TRBD1; CDR3nt: TGTGCCACCAGAGAACCTTCCGGGACAGTCTATGGCTACACCTTC; CDR3aa: CATREPSGTVYGYTF
len: 17; j_gene: TRBJ2-7; v_gene: TRBV28; abundance: .; d_gene: TRBD2; CDR3nt: TGTGCCAGCAGTTTCTCCCTCCCCAGCGGGGTTATCTACGAGCAGTACTTC; CDR3aa: CASSFSLPSGVIYEQYF
len: 17; j_gene: TRBJ2-1; v_gene: TRBV5-1; abundance: .; d_gene: TRBD2; CDR3nt: TGCGCCAGCAGCCCAGAGGCTAGCGGGAGTTCCTACAATGAGCAGTTCTTC; CDR3aa: CASSPEASGSSYNEQFF
len: 15; j_gene: TRBJ1-5; v_gene: TRBV6-6; abundance: .; d_gene: .; CDR3nt: TGTGCCAGCAGTTACTCGACGGGGCCCAATCAGCCCCAGCATTTT; CDR3aa: CASSYSTGPNQPQHF
len: 14; j_gene: TRBJ1-2; v_gene: TRBV6-5; abundance: .; d_gene: TRBD1; CDR3nt: TGTGCCAGCAGCCCCGGGACAGTTAACTATGGCTACACCTTC; CDR3aa: CASSPGTVNYGYTF
len: 15; j_gene: TRBJ2-1; v_gene: TRBV7-7; abundance: once; d_gene: .; CDR3nt: TGTGCCAGCAGCTTAGCGGGAGGCCCGTCGCCTGAGCAGTTCTTC; CDR3aa: CASSLAGGPSPEQFF
len: 16; j_gene: TRBJ2-7; v_gene: TRBV19; abundance: .; d_gene: .; CDR3nt: TGTGCCAGTAGTATACTCGGGATCGGGGCCACCTACGAGCAGTACTTC; CDR3aa: CASSILGIGATYEQYF
len: 14; j_gene: TRBJ2-7; v_gene: TRBV5-5; abundance: once; d_gene: TRBD1; CDR3nt: TGTGCCAGCAGATCGTCGGGACAGGGAAACGAGCAGTACTTC; CDR3aa: CASRSSGQGNEQYF
len: 16; j_gene: TRBJ2-7; v_gene: TRBV4-3; abundance: .; d_gene: TRBD2; CDR3nt: TGCGCCAGCAGCCAAGGACTAGCGGGAGATCTCTACGAGCAGTACTTC; CDR3aa: CASSQGLAGDLYEQYF
len: 16; j_gene: TRBJ1-3; v_gene: TRBV14; abundance: .; d_gene: .; CDR3nt: TGTGCCAGCAGCCAAGACAGCTGGGGTTGGGGAAACACCATATATTTT; CDR3aa: CASSQDSWGWGNTIYF
len: 15; j_gene: TRBJ2-3; v_gene: TRBV6-1; abundance: .; d_gene: TRBD2; CDR3nt: TGTGCCAGCATTATGACTAGCGGGTCCACAGATACGCAGTATTTT; CDR3aa: CASIMTSGSTDTQYF
len: 15; j_gene: TRBJ1-5; v_gene: TRBV7-8; abundance: .; d_gene: TRBD1; CDR3nt: TGTGCCAGCAGCAAAGACAGGGGCTATAATCAGCCCCAGCATTTT; CDR3aa: CASSKDRGYNQPQHF
len: 12; j_gene: TRBJ1-3; v_gene: TRBV7-9; abundance: .; d_gene: TRBD1; CDR3nt: TGTGCCAGCAGCCCCCTGACAGGGAGAGAGAATTTT; CDR3aa: CASSPLTGRENF
len: 18; j_gene: TRBJ2-3; v_gene: TRBV6-1; abundance: .; d_gene: TRBD2; CDR3nt: TGTGCCAGCAGTGCTAGACCCCCGGGACTAGCGAGCACAGATACGCAGTATTTT; CDR3aa: CASSARPPGLASTDTQYF
len: 15; j_gene: TRBJ2-1; v_gene: TRBV27; abundance: .; d_gene: TRBD2; CDR3nt: TGTGCCAGCAGTTTAGGGACTAGCGGGAGGAATGAGCAGTTCTTC; CDR3aa: CASSLGTSGRNEQFF
len: 14; j_gene: TRBJ1-5; v_gene: TRBV6-5; abundance: .; d_gene: TRBD1; CDR3nt: TGTGCCAGCAGCTTAAGACAGGGTGAGCAGCCCCAGCATTTT; CDR3aa: CASSLRQGEQPQHF
len: 16; j_gene: TRBJ2-3; v_gene: TRBV9; abundance: .; d_gene: .; CDR3nt: TGTGCCAGCAGCGTAGTTGGGACAACTAGCACAGATACGCAGTATTTT; CDR3aa: CASSVVGTTSTDTQYF
len: 15; j_gene: TRBJ1-1; v_gene: TRBV5-1; abundance: .; d_gene: .; CDR3nt: TGCGCCAGCAGCTACCGGGAGCTCTATAACACTGAAGCTTTCTTT; CDR3aa: CASSYRELYNTEAFF
len: 13; j_gene: TRBJ2-7; v_gene: TRBV4-3; abundance: .; d_gene: .; CDR3nt: TGCGCCAGCAGCCAAGGACTGTCCTACGAGCAGTACTTC; CDR3aa: CASSQGLSYEQYF
len: 16; j_gene: TRBJ1-5; v_gene: TRBV18; abundance: .; d_gene: TRBD1; CDR3nt: TGTGCCAGCTCACCAGCGGGACAGGGATCGAGGCAGCCCCAGCATTTT; CDR3aa: CASSPAGQGSRQPQHF
len: 15; j_gene: TRBJ2-1; v_gene: TRBV6-5; abundance: .; d_gene: .; CDR3nt: TGTGCCAGCAGCTTACAGGGACTAAAGGCCGATGAGCAGTTCTTC; CDR3aa: CASSLQGLKADEQFF
len: 16; j_gene: TRBJ2-7; v_gene: TRBV15; abundance: .; d_gene: .; CDR3nt: TGTGCCACCAGCGGCCCGGGACAAGAAAGACTTGGGGAGCAGTACTTC; CDR3aa: CATSGPGQERLGEQYF
len: 15; j_gene: TRBJ1-5; v_gene: TRBV11-2; abundance: few; d_gene: .; CDR3nt: TGTGCCAGCAGCTTAGCGTGGAGGGGCAATCAGCCCCAGCATTTT; CDR3aa: CASSLAWRGNQPQHF
len: 14; j_gene: TRBJ2-7; v_gene: TRBV4-1; abundance: .; d_gene: .; CDR3nt: TGCGCCAGCAGCCAAGGGCAGGTCCCGGGCGAGCAGTACTTC; CDR3aa: CASSQGQVPGEQYF
len: 13; j_gene: TRBJ2-3; v_gene: TRBV2; abundance: once; d_gene: .; CDR3nt: TGTGCCAGCAGTGGGGAAAACACAGATACGCAGTATTTT; CDR3aa: CASSGENTDTQYF
len: 13; j_gene: TRBJ2-1; v_gene: TRBV29-1; abundance: .; d_gene: .; CDR3nt: TGCAGCGCAAGCGGAACAGTTTACAATGAGCAGTTCTTC; CDR3aa: CSASGTVYNEQFF
len: 14; j_gene: TRBJ2-7; v_gene: TRBV5-4; abundance: .; d_gene: TRBD2; CDR3nt: TGTGCCAGCAGTGAGGGACTAGCGGCCTACGAGCAGTACTTC; CDR3aa: CASSEGLAAYEQYF